This T cell receptor beta chain originates from a study of T-cell reconstitution after alpha-beta-depleted transplantation in children. General observations from the study: The study reportedly traced alpha-beta T cells about two months after transplant to several hundred expanded graft clones. Diversity of TCRbeta at day 60 was high in some patients, arising from surviving recipient T cells and thymic progenitors.

Unique molecular identifiers tagged the TCRbeta library. Via MiXCR, TCRdb re-called the PCR reads, giving one row per CDR3 protein. The sample comprises about 870,000 distinct CDR3 sequences, roughly 16% of which are singletons, and roughly 4.8% rests with the top ten. The CDR3 runs to 15 residues. Germline-derived CDR1 and CDR2 are SGHRS and YFSETQ. The V end was cut by 3 bases, the J end by 0 bases, with 13 bases between. With regard to this clonotype: The antigen remains unidentified.

This TCR derives from a male patient between 10 and 17 years old who had a stem cell transplant for acute lymphoblastic leukemia, so the T cells may come from the graft donor. The sample consisted of PBMCs, mostly from graft donor cells, taken 360 days after TCRalphabeta/CD19-depleted stem cell transplant. The chain has TRBV5-1 and TRBJ2-7; D possibly corresponds to TRBD1 (5 bases). The CDR3 bases are TGCGCCAGCAGCTGGTTGGGGCTGTCCTCCTACGAGCAGTACTTC. This codes for CASSWLGLSSYEQYF.